This T cell receptor (beta chain) was sequenced during a study of cytomegalovirus exposure and HLA in healthy donors. The CDR3 is 15 amino acids. V was cut by 2 bases and J by 1 base, with 11 bases left in between. Germline assignment: CDR1 KGHSH and CDR2 LQKENI. The primer mix had 60 Vbeta and 13 Jbeta primers. Data came from immunoSEQ multiplex PCR; TCRdb stores just in-frame clones and leaves some out. The top ten hold 1.2% of the sample, which has about 130,000 clones, about 78% seen once. Study-level findings and limits: A later analysis revealed that TCR association rates differed between HLA loci, peaking at DRB1 and bottoming out at HLA-C. Later analysis demonstrated an association between a missense DCLRE1C variant and TCR beta V- and J-gene trimming. TCR beta sequences reportedly predicted the HLA-A and HLA-B alleles of most subjects accurately.

About this clone itself: Its antigen is unidentified.

The chain couples TRBV18 to TRBJ1-1, with D perhaps TRBD1 (5 bases). The sample was PBMCs. The TCR comes from a man in his fifties or sixties in good health and CMV-seronegative. The CDR3 bases are TGTGCCAGCTCACCAAGGACAAGGCGGAACACTGAAGCTTTCTTT. Its protein is CASSPRTRRNTEAFF.